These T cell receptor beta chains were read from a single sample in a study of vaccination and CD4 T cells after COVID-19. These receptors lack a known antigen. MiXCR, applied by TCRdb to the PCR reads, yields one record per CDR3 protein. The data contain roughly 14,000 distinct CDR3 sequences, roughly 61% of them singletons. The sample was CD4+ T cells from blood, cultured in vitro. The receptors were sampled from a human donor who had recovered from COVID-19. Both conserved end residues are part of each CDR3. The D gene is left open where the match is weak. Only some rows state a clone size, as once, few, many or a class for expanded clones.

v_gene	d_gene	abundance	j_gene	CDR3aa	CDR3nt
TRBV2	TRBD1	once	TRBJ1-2	CASSRTGGYTF	TGTGCCAGCAGTCGGACAGGGGGCTACACCTTC
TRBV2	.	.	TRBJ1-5	CASSEWSRQPQHF	TGTGCCAGCAGTGAATGGAGTCGGCAGCCCCAGCATTTT
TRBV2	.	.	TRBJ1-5	CASKGSAHSNQPQHF	TGTGCCAGCAAGGGGTCAGCCCATAGCAATCAGCCCCAGCATTTT
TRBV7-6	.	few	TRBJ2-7	CASSLDSGEQYF	TGTGCCAGCAGCTTAGATTCCGGCGAGCAGTACTTC
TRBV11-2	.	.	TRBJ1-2	CASSLNREPRGGYTF	TGTGCCAGCAGCTTAAACCGGGAGCCCAGGGGTGGCTACACCTTC
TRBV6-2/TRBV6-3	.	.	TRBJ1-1	CASSYSTRGRGMNTEAFF	TGTGCCAGCAGTTACTCGACTCGGGGTAGGGGGATGAACACTGAAGCTTTCTTT
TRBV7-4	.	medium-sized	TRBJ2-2	CASSFGQPIHTGELFF	TGTGCCAGCAGCTTTGGACAGCCGATCCACACCGGGGAGCTGTTTTTT
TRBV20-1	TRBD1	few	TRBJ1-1	CSALDRVTEAFF	TGCAGTGCCCTAGACAGGGTAACTGAAGCTTTCTTT
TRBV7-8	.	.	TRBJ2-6	CASSSSGTGAFSGANVLTF	TGTGCCAGCAGCTCTAGCGGGACAGGGGCATTCTCTGGGGCCAACGTCCTGACTTTC
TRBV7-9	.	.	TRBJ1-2	CASNRDGYGYTF	TGTGCCAGCAACCGGGACGGCTATGGCTACACCTTC
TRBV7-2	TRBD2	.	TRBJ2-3	CASSPGGAQDTQYF	TGTGCCAGCAGCCCGGGGGGGGCCCAAGATACGCAGTATTTT
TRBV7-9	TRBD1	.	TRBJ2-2	CASSLDRGLSGELFF	TGTGCCAGCAGCTTAGACAGGGGGCTGTCCGGGGAGCTGTTTTTT
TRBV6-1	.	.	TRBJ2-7	CASSEATAGWAGIYEQYF	TGTGCCAGCAGTGAAGCGACGGCGGGGTGGGCAGGGATCTACGAGCAGTACTTC
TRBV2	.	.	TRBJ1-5	CASSEVEQSAGSQHF	TGTGCCAGCAGTGAAGTGGAACAATCAGCAGGGTCCCAGCATTTT
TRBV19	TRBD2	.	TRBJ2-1	CASRSLGTSGGRPLNEQFF	TGTGCCAGTAGATCTTTGGGGACTAGCGGGGGTAGGCCCCTCAATGAGCAGTTCTTC
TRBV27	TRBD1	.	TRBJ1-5	CASSGTGGAQPQHF	TGTGCCAGCAGTGGGACAGGTGGAGCTCAGCCCCAGCATTTT
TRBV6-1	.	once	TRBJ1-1	CASSTMTENTEAFF	TGTGCCAGCAGTACCATGACAGAGAACACTGAAGCTTTCTTT
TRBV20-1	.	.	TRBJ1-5	CSARDRTQPQHF	TGCAGTGCTAGAGATCGGACGCAGCCCCAGCATTTT
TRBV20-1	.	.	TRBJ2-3	CSASNLASSTDTQYF	TGCAGTGCGTCCAACCTAGCGTCGAGCACAGATACGCAGTATTTT
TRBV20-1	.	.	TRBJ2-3	CSATGDLGTDTQYF	TGCAGTGCTACCGGGGACCTTGGCACAGATACGCAGTATTTT
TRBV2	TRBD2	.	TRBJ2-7	CASVAGGVYEQYF	TGTGCCAGCGTAGCGGGAGGGGTCTACGAGCAGTACTTC
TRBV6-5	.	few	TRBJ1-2	CASSYSTLGQYGYTF	TGTGCCAGCAGTTACTCGACCTTAGGACAGTATGGCTACACCTTC
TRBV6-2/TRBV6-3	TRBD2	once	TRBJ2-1	CAVLASGTRGYNEQFF	TGTGCCGTGCTGGCTAGCGGGACCCGTGGGTACAATGAGCAGTTCTTC
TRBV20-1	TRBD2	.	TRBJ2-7	CSARDPAGGTLPYEQYF	TGCAGTGCTAGAGATCCCGCGGGAGGGACTCTCCCATACGAGCAGTACTTC
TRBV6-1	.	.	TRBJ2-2	CASRSGGLESGELFF	TGTGCCAGCAGGTCTGGGGGGCTTGAGAGCGGGGAGCTGTTTTTT
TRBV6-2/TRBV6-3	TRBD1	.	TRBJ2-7	CASIFGGDSSHEQYF	TGTGCCAGCATTTTTGGTGGGGACAGTTCTCACGAGCAGTACTTC
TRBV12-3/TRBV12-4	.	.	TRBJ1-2	CASSLAQGGGYTF	TGTGCCAGCAGTTTAGCGCAAGGGGGTGGCTACACCTTC
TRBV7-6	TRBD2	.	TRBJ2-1	CASSLERGREQFF	TGTGCCAGCAGCCTCGAGCGGGGCCGTGAGCAGTTCTTC
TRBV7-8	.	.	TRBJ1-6	CASSTRDFSDSYNSPLHF	TGTGCCAGCAGCACCCGGGACTTTTCCGACTCCTATAATTCACCCCTCCACTTT
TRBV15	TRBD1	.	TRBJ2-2	CATSRGKGGPSNTGELFF	TGTGCCACCAGCAGAGGGAAAGGGGGCCCTTCGAACACCGGGGAGCTGTTTTTT
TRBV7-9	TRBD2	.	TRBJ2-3	CASSLEGWLAGSTDTQYF	TGTGCCAGCAGCTTAGAAGGCTGGCTAGCGGGTAGCACAGATACGCAGTATTTT
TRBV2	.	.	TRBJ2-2	CASSEHRTGELFF	TGTGCCAGCAGTGAACACCGTACCGGGGAGCTGTTTTTT
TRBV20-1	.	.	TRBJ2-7	CSARNSGTYEQYF	TGCAGTGCTAGAAATTCGGGCACCTACGAGCAGTACTTC
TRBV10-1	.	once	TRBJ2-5	CASSRDFQETQYF	TGCGCCAGCAGTCGGGACTTCCAAGAGACCCAGTACTTC
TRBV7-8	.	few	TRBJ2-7	CASSPDRTYYEQYF	TGTGCCAGCAGCCCGGACAGAACCTACTACGAGCAGTACTTC
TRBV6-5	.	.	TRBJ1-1	CASSYLGSTEAFF	TGTGCCAGCAGTTACTTGGGTTCCACTGAAGCTTTCTTT
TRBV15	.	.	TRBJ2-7	CATSRDELQQYF	TGTGCCACCAGCAGAGATGAACTTCAGCAGTACTTC
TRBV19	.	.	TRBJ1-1	CASSKGGSAGTEAFF	TGTGCCAGTAGCAAAGGGGGGTCTGCGGGCACTGAAGCTTTCTTT
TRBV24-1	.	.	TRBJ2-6	CATSREAETSGANVLTF	TGTGCCACCAGCAGGGAGGCAGAAACCTCTGGGGCCAACGTCCTGACTTTC
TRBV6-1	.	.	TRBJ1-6	CASTWTARGENSPLHF	TGTGCCAGCACCTGGACAGCCCGGGGGGAAAATTCACCCCTCCACTTT